One sample yielded the 20 T cell receptor beta chains listed below, sequenced in a study of response to subunit inactivated influenza vaccine. TCRdb ran MiXCR on the RT-PCR reads and lists one entry per CDR3 protein. The repertoire holds hundreds of thousands of distinct CDR3 sequences, with approximately 18% as singletons. The sample consisted of PBMCs from blood, taken 5 days after vaccination. All receptors come from a man over 45 who received an inactivated influenza vaccine.

The chain employs TRBV20-1 and TRBJ2-4; no definite D call. This CDR3 has 10 residues. Trimming took off 5 bases at V and 3 bases at J, with 2 bases between the two ends. Germline lookup yields CDR1 DFQATT and CDR2 SNEGSKA (reference sequence). Here the CDR3 DNA reads TGCAGTGCTGGCAAAAACATTCAGTACTTC. This gives the protein CSAGKNIQYF.

The rearrangement links TRBV7-8 to TRBJ1-5; maybe TRBD1 (5 bases). The ends were cut back, 0 bases at V and 4 bases at J, with 16 bases in the middle. The CDR3 is 17 amino acids. Germline assignment: CDR1 SGHVS and CDR2 FQNEAQ. The CDR3 bases are TGTGCCAGCAGCTTAGCCTCCGGGACGGCGGTAAATCAGCCCCAGCATTTT. As protein: CASSLASGTAVNQPQHF.

In DNA form, the CDR3 reads TGCGCCAGCAGCTTGGGACACCAAGGGACGGCAGGCTCTAACTATGGCTACACCTTC. It is translated as CASSLGHQGTAGSNYGYTF. The chain has TRBV5-1 and TRBJ1-2; possible D gene TRBD1, 5 bases. V was clipped by 0 bases and J by 0 bases, with 21 bases between them. Germline V gene sequence: CDR1 SGHRS, CDR2 YFSETQ. This CDR3 comprises 19 residues.

J is TRBJ2-1 and V is TRBV6-5; the D is unclear. Trimming took 0 bases from V and 3 from J, leaving 12 bases between them. CDR1 MNHEY and CDR2 SVGAGI come from the germline V gene. This CDR3 comprises 16 residues. For the CDR3, the DNA is TGTGCCAGCAGTTACTCGAAGGCCCCCGGCTACAATGAGCAGTTCTTC. Its protein product is CASSYSKAPGYNEQFF.

This chain uses TRBV29-1 with TRBJ2-1, with 7 bases aligning to TRBD1. V was pared by 6 bases and J by 10 bases, with 12 bases of the junction left unmatched. This CDR3 has 13 residues. CDR1 is SQVTM, CDR2 ANQGSEA, per germline. The chain's CDR3 is CSVEDRLGREQFF. CDR3 in DNA: TGCAGCGTCGAGGACAGGCTGGGCCGGGAGCAGTTCTTC.

The chain is built from TRBV16 and TRBJ2-7, with 10 bases aligning to TRBD1. The CDR3 is 16 amino acids. With 2 bases clipped from V and 2 bases from J, the junction kept 6 bases outside the gene matches. From germline, CDR1 is KGHSY and CDR2 FQNENV. The CDR3 spells CASSQRDRGLTYEQYF. The CDR3 DNA is TGTGCCAGCAGCCAAAGAGACAGGGGGCTAACCTACGAGCAGTACTTC.

This clonotype was picked up a small number of times. The rearrangement links TRBV29-1 to TRBJ2-7, with TRBD2 matching over 7 bases. The CDR3 totals 13 residues. In germline, CDR1 is SQVTM, CDR2 ANQGSEA. The junction had 13 bases not matched to a gene; V was cut back by 7 bases and J by 7 bases. The CDR3 sequence is CSGWGGAFREQYF. CDR3 DNA sequence: TGCAGCGGGTGGGGGGGAGCCTTTCGGGAGCAGTACTTC.

In its sample, this clonotype was seen many times. V usage is TRBV25-1 and J usage is TRBJ2-1, with D possibly matching TRBD2 (6 bases). Trimming left V 3 bases short and J 2 bases short, with 14 bases between. This CDR3 has 16 amino acids. Germline CDR1 MGHDK, CDR2 SYGVNS. This CDR3 is CASSDTSGVPYNEQFF. The CDR3 DNA sequence: TGTGCCAGCAGTGATACTTCGGGAGTCCCCTACAATGAGCAGTTCTTC.

This clonotype appeared a few times. The rearrangement joins TRBV5-4 to TRBJ2-5, with D maybe TRBD2 (7 bases). Germline CDR1 is SGHNT and CDR2 is YYREEE (reference sequence). The CDR3 length is 13 residues. The V end was cut by 9 bases, the J end by 4 bases, with 16 bases between. CDR3 coding DNA: TGTGCCATGGGCCCCGGGGGGCGAGAGACCCAGTACTTC. Protein product: CAMGPGGRETQYF. The variable domain in full, with the rest retrieved from reference TRBV5-4 and TRBJ2-5, is ETGVTQSPTHLIKTRGQQVTLRCSSQSGHNTVSWYQQALGQGPQFIFQYYREEENGRGNFPPRFSGLQFPNYSSELNVNALELDDSALYLCAMGPGGRETQYFGPGTRLLVL.

The sample holds a few counts of this clonotype. In DNA form, the CDR3 reads TGCAGCGTGGACAGGCGGGACACTGAAGCTTTCTTT. Translation gives CSVDRRDTEAFF. The genes are TRBV29-1 and TRBJ1-1, with 7 bases identical to TRBD1. V was clipped by 6 bases and J by 3 bases; unmatched bases: 4. There are 12 residues in the CDR3. In germline, CDR1 is SQVTM, CDR2 ANQGSEA. The full variable domain, its missing parts supplied by reference TRBV29-1 and TRBJ1-1, is SAVISQKPSRDICQRGTSLTIQCQVDSQVTMMFWYRQQPGQSLTLIATANQGSEATYESGFVIDKFPISRPNLTFSTLTVSNMSPEDSSIYLCSVDRRDTEAFFGQGTRLTVV.

This clonotype was picked up a small number of times. The chain employs TRBV9 and TRBJ2-1, with D tentatively TRBD1 (6 bases). There are 16 residues in the CDR3. In germline, CDR1 is SGDLS, CDR2 YYNGEE. Between the trimmed V and J ends, which lost 3 bases and 0 bases, there was a span of 13 bases. The CDR3 loop reads CASSAPRDNSYNEQFF. The DNA for the CDR3 is TGTGCCAGCAGCGCCCCTCGGGACAACTCCTACAATGAGCAGTTCTTC.

The chain recombines TRBV28 with TRBJ2-7, with D possibly called TRBD1 or TRBD2 (5 bases each). CDR3 size: 15 residues. Germline lookup yields CDR1 MDHEN and CDR2 SYDVKM. The V end was cut by 5 bases, the J end by 7 bases, with 21 bases between. The CDR3 DNA reads as TGTGCCAGCAGTAGGGGCCAATTAGAGGGTAGAGAGCAGTACTTC. Amino acid sequence: CASSRGQLEGREQYF. The variable domain in full, with the rest retrieved from reference TRBV28 and TRBJ2-7, is DVKVTQSSRYLVKRTGEKVFLECVQDMDHENMFWYRQDPGLGLRLIYFSYDVKMKEKGDIPEGYSVSREKKERFSLILESASTNQTSMYLCASSRGQLEGREQYFGPGTRLTVT.

This rearrangement joins TRBV20-1 to TRBJ2-7, with D unresolved. Per germline, CDR1 DFQATT and CDR2 SNEGSKA (reference sequence). The CDR3 is made up of 14 amino acids. V was pared by 5 bases and J by 2 bases, with 16 bases between. The CDR3: CSARTGPYPYEQYF. As DNA, the CDR3 is TGCAGTGCTCGAACCGGGCCCTATCCCTACGAGCAGTACTTC.

This clonotype was picked up a small number of times. This chain links TRBV10-3 with TRBJ2-2, with 7 bases fitting TRBD1. CDR1 is ENHRY and CDR2 is SYGVKD in the germline V gene. The CDR3 has 15 amino acids. Trimming cost V 4 bases and J 2 bases; bases outside gene matches: 4. The CDR3 bases are TGTGCCATCAGTGTTGACAGGGTAAACACCGGGGAGCTGTTTTTT. This codes for CAISVDRVNTGELFF.

The table lists this clonotype with many counts. The chain couples TRBV12-3 or TRBV12-4 to TRBJ2-1, with a weak D call TRBD1 (6 bases). Trimming cost V 6 bases and J 7 bases, with 10 bases left between them. This CDR3 region has 12 residues. CDR3 coding DNA: TGTGCCAGCAGCCCCGACAGGAATGAGCAGTTCTTC. Translated, it gives CASSPDRNEQFF.

This clonotype was seen a few times. The V and J genes are TRBV10-3 and TRBJ2-7; D assignment may be TRBD1 or TRBD2 (6 bases each). Per germline, CDR1 ENHRY and CDR2 SYGVKD. V was cut by 2 bases and J by 0 bases, with 20 bases left in between. The CDR3 length is 18 residues. The CDR3: CAISETGRSSVPSYEQYF. DNA for the CDR3: TGTGCCATCAGTGAGACAGGGAGGTCGTCGGTCCCCTCCTACGAGCAGTACTTC.

This clonotype was picked up a small number of times. CDR3 region: CSAKSGLAGLLAKNIQYF. The CDR3 DNA reads TGCAGTGCTAAGTCGGGACTAGCGGGGCTCCTAGCCAAAAACATTCAGTACTTC. The J gene is TRBJ2-4, the V gene TRBV20-1, with 13 bases fitting TRBD2. CDR1 is DFQATT and CDR2 is SNEGSKA in the germline V gene (reference sequence). The CDR3 is made up of 18 amino acids. After removal of 4 bases from V and 0 bases from J, the junction contained 9 bases not matched to a gene.

This clonotype appeared many times. This chain joins TRBV6-1 and TRBJ1-4, with 12 bases fitting TRBD1. V was pared by 6 bases and J by 8 bases, with 4 bases of the junction left unmatched. The germline CDR1 and CDR2 sequences are MNHNS and SASEGT. The length of the CDR3 is 14 residues. Here the CDR3 DNA reads TGTGCCAGCAGCCGGGACAGGGGGCGAGAAAAACTGTTTTTT. Residues: CASSRDRGREKLFF.

The chain recombines TRBV20-1 with TRBJ2-6; D gene ambiguous. Germline values: CDR1 DFQATT, CDR2 SNEGSKA (reference sequence). CDR3 size: 19 residues. Trimming took off 0 bases at V and 1 base at J, with 19 bases between the two ends. CDR3 amino acids: CSARDPGALFLSGANVLTF. CDR3 DNA sequence: TGCAGTGCTAGAGACCCAGGTGCCCTATTCCTATCTGGGGCCAACGTCCTGACTTTC.

This rearrangement joins TRBV3-1 to TRBJ2-1, with D unclear. This CDR3 comprises 12 residues. Trimming pared 1 base from V and 6 bases from J, leaving 4 bases between. Germline V lookup: CDR1 LGHDT, CDR2 YNNKEL (reference sequence). DNA for the CDR3: TGTGCCAGCAGCCAAGTCTTCAATGAGCAGTTCTTC. It is translated as CASSQVFNEQFF.